This T cell receptor (beta chain) was recovered during a study of blood T cell repertoires in COVID-19. Study summary: Spain, Italy and the United States supplied samples that represented acute and convalescent COVID-19.

Recruitment covered about 26 US areas and drew participants whose ages spanned roughly 18 to 100 years. Participant-given clinical history determined each cohort assignment. CDR1 is ENHRY and CDR2 is SYGVKD in the germline V gene. This CDR3 has 16 amino acids. The J segment lost 7 bases and the V segment lost 0 bases, leaving 8 bases of the junction unmatched. Generated by immunoSEQ multiplex PCR, the TCRdb table keeps only in-frame clones and is missing some. The sample includes some 230,000 clones, approximately 84% of them seen just once. Material for sequencing was PBMCs or T cells enriched from blood (not recorded which). The genes are TRBV10-3 and TRBJ1-5; 8 positions match TRBD1. The source is a man aged 40-50 years who had recovered from COVID-19. The CDR3 DNA follows: TGTGCCATCAGTGAGTCGGCTCAGGGGGCAGGACAGCCCCAGCATTTT. This translates into CAISESAQGAGQPQHF.